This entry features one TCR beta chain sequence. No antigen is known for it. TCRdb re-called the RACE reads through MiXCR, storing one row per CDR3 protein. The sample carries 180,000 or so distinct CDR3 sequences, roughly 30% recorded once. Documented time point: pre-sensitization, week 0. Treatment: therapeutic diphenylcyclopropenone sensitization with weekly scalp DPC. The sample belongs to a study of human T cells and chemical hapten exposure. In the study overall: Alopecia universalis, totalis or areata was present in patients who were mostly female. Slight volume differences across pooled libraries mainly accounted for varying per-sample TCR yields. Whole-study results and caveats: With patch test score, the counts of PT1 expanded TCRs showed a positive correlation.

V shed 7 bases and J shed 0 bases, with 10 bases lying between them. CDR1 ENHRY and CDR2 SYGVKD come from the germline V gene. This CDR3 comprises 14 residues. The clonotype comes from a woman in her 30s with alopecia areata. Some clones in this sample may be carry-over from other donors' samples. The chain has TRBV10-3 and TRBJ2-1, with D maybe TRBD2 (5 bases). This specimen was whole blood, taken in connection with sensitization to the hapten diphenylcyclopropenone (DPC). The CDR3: CAIKFGSSYNEQFF. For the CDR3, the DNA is TGTGCCATCAAGTTTGGGAGCTCCTACAATGAGCAGTTCTTC.